Below, 2 T cell receptor beta chains from the same sample are listed, as sequenced in a study of regulatory T cells in long-lasting Graves disease. This sample's time point: persistent/refractory GD, antithyroid drugs over 5 years with positive TRAb. Making the TCR library involved RNA that had been extracted from PBMCs. iRepertoire HTBI primers and Arm-PCR of CDR3 regions built TCR beta libraries. TCRdb re-called the multiplex PCR reads through MiXCR, storing one row per CDR3 protein. The sample contains more than 300,000 distinct CDR3 sequences, about 20% of which appear only once. Specimen: peripheral blood mononuclear cells (PBMCs), collected when the disease was refractory, from a patient treated with antithyroid drugs. These receptors were taken from a female donor with Graves disease.

This clonotype appeared a few times. The CDR3, as DNA: TGTGCCAGCAGCCAAGATGGGAACACAGATACGCAGTATTTT. Translated, it gives CASSQDGNTDTQYF. The chain has TRBV3-1 and TRBJ2-3; no clear D. V lost 0 bases and J lost 2, with 6 bases in between. The CDR3 sequence is 14 residues long. CDR1 and CDR2 (germline): LGHDT, YNNKEL (reference sequence).

In the case of this clonotype: Its ends do not fully match the called genes, so a read error is possible. The genes are TRBV2 and TRBJ2-7; D is uncertain. The CDR3 has 11 residues. The germline gives CDR1 SNHLY, CDR2 FYNNEI. CDR3: CAGSLQSEQYF. As DNA, the CDR3 is TGTGCCGGCAGTCTCCAATCCGAGCAGTACTTC.